This T cell receptor beta chain appears in the sequencing data of a study of blood T cell repertoires in COVID-19. The overall study: Samples came from the United States, Italy and Spain, spanning acute and convalescent COVID-19. T cells, B-cell-depleted T cells, or PBMCs provided the cDNA or gDNA that served as material.

This CDR3 has 14 residues. V dropped 8 bases and J dropped 4; count of bases not matched to a gene: 6. Germline-derived CDR1 and CDR2 are MNHEY and SVGEGT. As originally analysed: Reference gene primer amplification gave nucleated cell count estimates. Clones were sequenced by immunoSEQ multiplex PCR, and TCRdb holds only the in-frame ones, with some missing. V and J calls and clone size follow that table, whereas D and trimming were derived from the DNA. The sample has a few hundred thousand clones, roughly 84% seen once. Sequencing input: peripheral blood. This chain uses TRBV6-2 or TRBV6-3 with TRBJ2-3, with 10 bases matching TRBD2. This sequence was found in a woman in her thirties or forties who had recovered from COVID-19. The CDR3, as DNA: TGTGCCAGCGGCCCTAGCGGGGGCGCAGATACGCAGTATTTT. This codes for CASGPSGGADTQYF.